Following are 7 T cell receptor beta chains from one sample sequenced in a study of vaccination effects on CD4 cells after COVID-19. Antigen-specific CD4+ T cells were expanded (with viral peptide pools) by the ViraFEST assay ahead of sequencing. Once cultured for nine to ten days, the cells underwent separation to obtain CD4+ T cells. All study participants received two doses of BNT162b2 or mRNA-1273 vaccine. The antigens these receptors bind are not known. The data were produced by immunoSEQ multiplex PCR, yet TCRdb's version contains in-frame clones alone and is incomplete. This repertoire shows approximately 83,000 clones, over 75% found once; its top ten account for 1.1%. Specimen: CD4+ T cells from PBMCs cultured with HCoV-OC43 spike peptides, collected after COVID-19 vaccination. The sample's subset: HCoV-OC43 spike overlapping peptide pool stimulation. The receptors here all came from a human donor who received a COVID-19 vaccine.

The V and J genes are TRBV11-2 and TRBJ2-5; D is unclear. CDR1 is SGHAT, CDR2 FQNNGV, per germline. The CDR3 has 16 residues. V lost 1 base and J lost 5, with 17 bases in between. CDR3 sequence: CASSLASTASRETQYF. CDR3 coding DNA: TGTGCCAGCAGCTTAGCCTCGACGGCCTCCAGGGAGACCCAGTACTTC.

The J gene is TRBJ1-1, the V gene TRBV20-1; no firm D call. The V gene's germline CDR1 is DFQATT and CDR2 SNEGSKA (reference sequence). V lost 8 bases, J lost 3 bases, and 10 bases lay in between. The CDR3 loop spans 11 amino acids. The CDR3 reads CSMVEYTEAFF. As DNA, the CDR3 is TGCAGTATGGTAGAGTACACTGAAGCTTTCTTT.

The V and J genes are TRBV19 and TRBJ1-5; D unresolved. Per the germline V gene, CDR1 is LNHDA and CDR2 is SQIVND (reference sequence). The CDR3 runs to 14 residues. The V and J ends lost 5 bases and 11 bases respectively, with 19 bases between them. As DNA, the CDR3 is TGTGCCAGTAGTTTTGAGGACGGCCGTCGGGCCCAGCATTTT. This codes for CASSFEDGRRAQHF.

The V and J genes are TRBV5-1 and TRBJ2-2; TRBD1 aligns across 7 bases. Per the germline V gene, CDR1 is SGHRS and CDR2 is YFSETQ. The CDR3 extends over 14 amino acids. Trimming took 3 bases from V and 8 from J; bases not matched to a gene: 7. CDR3 loop: CASSSGQPGGELFF. In DNA, the CDR3 is TGCGCCAGCAGCTCGGGACAGCCAGGGGGGGAGCTGTTTTTT.

The genes are TRBV4-1 and TRBJ1-2, with D perhaps matching TRBD1 (5 bases). This CDR3 has 16 residues. V lost 2 bases and J 3 bases, leaving 16 bases between the germline ends. Germline V CDR1 and CDR2: MGHRA, YSYEKL. CDR3 nucleotide sequence: TGCGCCAGCAGCCAAAAAGGGGACCTGGACCACTATGGCTACACCTTC. It specifies CASSQKGDLDHYGYTF.

The chain employs TRBV29-1 and TRBJ1-2; maybe TRBD1 (5 bases). The CDR3 is 12 amino acids. The germline V gene encodes CDR1 SQVTM and CDR2 ANQGSEA. V lost 3 bases and J 4 bases, leaving 9 bases between the germline ends. This chain's CDR3 is CSVETASYGYTF. Here the CDR3 DNA reads TGCAGCGTTGAGACAGCTAGCTATGGCTACACCTTC.

The chain has TRBV7-2 and TRBJ2-1, with 8 positions matching TRBD1. J was trimmed by 0 bases and V by 6 bases; bases with no gene match: 7. This CDR3 is built from 16 residues. The germline V gene encodes CDR1 SGHTA and CDR2 FQGNSA. The CDR3 coding sequence is TGTGCCAGCAGGCAACGGACAGGGAGCTCCTACAATGAGCAGTTCTTC. Translating gives CASRQRTGSSYNEQFF. Looking up the rest from reference TRBV7-2 and TRBJ2-1 gives the full variable domain: GAGVSQSPSNKVTEKGKDVELRCDPISGHTALYWYRQSLGQGLEFLIYFQGNSAPDKSGLPSDRFSAERTGGSVSTLTIQRTQQEDSAVYLCASRQRTGSSYNEQFFGPGTRLTVL.